These 11 T cell receptor beta chains were sequenced from one sample in a study of tumor and adjacent non-tumor tissue in lung cancer. The library came from three nested PCR rounds adapted from ARM-PCR protocols. One entry per CDR3 protein, called by TCRdb with MiXCR from the multiplex PCR reads. The sample contains about 75,000 distinct CDR3 sequences, around four fifths of which appear only once. This sample's RNA came from whole unsorted tissue. The sequenced sample consisted of lung tumor tissue. These receptors originate from a woman aged 45-65 years with non-small cell lung cancer.

The J gene is TRBJ2-7, the V gene TRBV14, with D possibly being TRBD1 (6 bases). The CDR3 runs 16 residues. Germline lookup yields CDR1 SGHDN and CDR2 FVKESK. Trimming pared 5 bases from V and 4 bases from J, leaving 21 bases between. The CDR3 DNA follows: TGTGCCAGCAGCAAAGGATCGGCACAGGGCAAGTACGAGCAGTACTTC. Translation: CASSKGSAQGKYEQYF.

V usage is TRBV10-1 and J usage is TRBJ2-1; D possibly matches TRBD1 or TRBD2 (6 bases each). Germline CDR1 and CDR2: WNHNN and SYGVQD (reference sequence). Trimming left V 10 bases short and J 16 bases short, with 32 bases between. The CDR3 has 15 amino acids. DNA of the CDR3: TGCGCCAACGAAGTAGGGGGGACCGGGCAGAATGGGCAATTCTTC. It encodes CANEVGGTGQNGQFF.

Note on this clonotype: Here the CDR3 omits its conserved ending phenylalanine or tryptophan, so a read error is the likely source. This chain uses TRBV6-5 with TRBJ2-5, with 8 nucleotides matching TRBD1. The CDR3 has 15 residues. The germline CDR1 and CDR2 sequences are MNHEY and SVGAGI. The J segment lost 5 bases and the V segment lost 4 bases, leaving 9 bases of the junction unmatched. DNA of the CDR3: TGTGCCAGCAGTTCTCCGAACAGGGGGTTGGAGACCCAGTACTCC. This encodes CASSSPNRGLETQYS.

This clonotype was observed once. The rearrangement uses TRBV7-8 and TRBJ2-1, with D perhaps matching TRBD1 (5 bases). The CDR3 runs 12 residues. The ends were cut back, 0 bases at V and 11 bases at J, with 8 bases in the middle. In germline, CDR1 is SGHVS, CDR2 FQNEAQ. CDR3 loop: CASSLAGRQQFF. The CDR3 nucleotides are TGTGCCAGCAGCTTAGCGGGGCGGCAGCAGTTCTTC. Variable domain in full (rest from reference TRBV7-8 and TRBJ2-1): GAGVSQSPRYKVAKRGQDVALRCDPISGHVSLFWYQQALGQGPEFLTYFQNEAQLDKSGLPSDRFFAERPEGSVSTLKIQRTQQEDSAVYLCASSLAGRQQFFGPGTRLTVL.

Remarks on this clonotype: Mismatch with germline at one junction end may stem from a read error. This rearrangement joins TRBV12-3 or TRBV12-4 to TRBJ2-7; tentatively, D is TRBD1 or TRBD2 (5 bases each). This CDR3 has 15 amino acids. The chain's CDR3 is CASSSRDESSYEHYF. As DNA, the CDR3 is TGTGCCAGCAGTTCGAGGGACGAGAGCTCCTACGAGCACTACTTC.

For this clonotype: A much larger clone sits a single nucleotide away, making a read error possible. The chain has TRBV28 and TRBJ2-7; D is possibly TRBD2 (6 bases). The CDR3 spans 14 residues. Deletions cut 4 bases from V and 2 bases from J, with 12 bases between. Germline values: CDR1 MDHEN, CDR2 SYDVKM. CDR3 region: CASSWFSGTYEQYF. CDR3 DNA: TGTGCCAGCAGTTGGTTTAGCGGCACCTACGAGCAGTACTTC.

This clonotype has just a few counts. This chain links TRBV20-1 with TRBJ2-3; 7 bases align to TRBD1. The V and J ends lost 0 bases and 6 bases, in that order; junction bases with no gene match: 9. The germline V gene encodes CDR1 DFQATT and CDR2 SNEGSKA (reference sequence). The CDR3 contains 15 residues. The DNA for the CDR3 is TGCAGTGCTAGAGAATACAGGGGAGAGGGGGATACGCAGTATTTT. This encodes CSAREYRGEGDTQYF.

The V call is TRBV12-3 or TRBV12-4, the J call TRBJ2-1, with 7 bases that match TRBD2. The CDR3 consists of 14 residues. J lost 13 bases, V lost 8 bases, and 17 bases had no gene match. In DNA, the CDR3 is TGTGCCAGCGGGGCGACGAGGGACTACAATGGTCAGTTCTTC. This sequence encodes CASGATRDYNGQFF.

As regards this clonotype: The germline gene is not matched at one end of the junction; a read error may be the cause. The chain couples TRBV6-5 to TRBJ2-5, with TRBD1 matching 12 bases. Per germline, CDR1 MNHEY and CDR2 SVGAGI. The CDR3 is 14 residues long. The CDR3, as DNA: TGTGCCATCAATAGGGACAGGGGGCAAGAGACTCAGTACTTC. It yields the protein CAINRDRGQETQYF.

On this clonotype itself: One end of the junction is discordant with germline, which a read error may explain. J is TRBJ2-6 and V is TRBV4-1; D remains unclear. CDR1 is MGHRA, CDR2 YSYEKL, per germline. This CDR3 contains 15 residues. In nucleotides, the CDR3 is TGCACCAGCAGCCAAGAAGGGTCTGGGACCAACGTCCTGACTTTC. Its protein product is CTSSQEGSGTNVLTF.

Points on this clonotype: At one boundary the junction diverges from the germline segment, which might be a read error. The chain uses TRBV28 and TRBJ2-1, with 7 bases fitting TRBD2. Looked up from germline, CDR1 is MDHEN and CDR2 is SYDVKM. The CDR3 covers 15 residues. CDR3 nucleotides: TGTGCCGGCAGTTTAGGTCTGGCGGGAGTAGGTGAGCAGTTCTTC. Translating it yields CAGSLGLAGVGEQFF.